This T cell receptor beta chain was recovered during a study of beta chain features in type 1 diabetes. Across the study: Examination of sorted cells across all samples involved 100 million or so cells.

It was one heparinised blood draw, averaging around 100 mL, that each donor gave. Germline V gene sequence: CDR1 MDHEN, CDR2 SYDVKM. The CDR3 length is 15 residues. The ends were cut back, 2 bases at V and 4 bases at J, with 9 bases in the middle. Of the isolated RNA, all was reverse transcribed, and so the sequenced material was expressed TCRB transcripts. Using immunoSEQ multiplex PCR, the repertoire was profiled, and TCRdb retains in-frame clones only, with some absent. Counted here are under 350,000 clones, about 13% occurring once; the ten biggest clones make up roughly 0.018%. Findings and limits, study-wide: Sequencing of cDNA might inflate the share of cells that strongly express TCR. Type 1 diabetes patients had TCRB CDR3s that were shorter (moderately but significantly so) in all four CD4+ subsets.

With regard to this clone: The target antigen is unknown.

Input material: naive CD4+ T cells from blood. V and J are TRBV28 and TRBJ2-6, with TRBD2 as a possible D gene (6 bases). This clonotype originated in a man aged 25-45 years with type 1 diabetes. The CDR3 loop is CASSLGGVGANVLTF. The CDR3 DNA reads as TGTGCCAGCAGTTTAGGAGGGGTCGGGGCCAACGTCCTGACTTTC. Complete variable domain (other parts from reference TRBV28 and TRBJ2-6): DVKVTQSSRYLVKRTGEKVFLECVQDMDHENMFWYRQDPGLGLRLIYFSYDVKMKEKGDIPEGYSVSREKKERFSLILESASTNQTSMYLCASSLGGVGANVLTFGAGSRLTVL.